Presented here are 22 T cell receptor beta chains from one specimen sequenced in a study of response to subunit inactivated influenza vaccine. TCRdb processed the RT-PCR reads anew with MiXCR; each CDR3 protein has one entry. Here the sample spans 610,000 or so distinct CDR3 sequences, 11% to 15% being singletons. This specimen was PBMCs from blood, taken 11 to 12 days after vaccination. Receptors were obtained from a middle-aged man who received an inactivated influenza vaccine.

The rearrangement joins TRBV6-2 or TRBV6-3 to TRBJ1-1; D perhaps matches TRBD1 (6 bases). Deletions cut 0 bases from V and 0 bases from J, with 14 bases between. The CDR3 has 17 residues. Germline V gene sequence: CDR1 MNHEY, CDR2 SVGEGT. For the CDR3, the DNA is TGTGCCAGCAGTTACTCGACAGGAGGGAACATGAACACTGAAGCTTTCTTT. Amino acid sequence: CASSYSTGGNMNTEAFF.

This clonotype was detected only a few times. This chain uses TRBV6-1 with TRBJ2-3, with 9 bases fitting TRBD2. The J segment lost 2 bases and the V segment lost 4 bases, leaving 4 bases of the junction unmatched. This CDR3 is 15 amino acids long. CDR1 is MNHNS and CDR2 is SASEGT in the germline V gene. The CDR3 region has the DNA TGTGCCAGCAGTGTGGCTAGCGGGGCCACAGATACGCAGTATTTT. Amino acid sequence: CASSVASGATDTQYF.

In this sample, this clonotype turned up once. The chain recombines TRBV2 with TRBJ2-2; 8 bases agree with TRBD1. The germline V gene has CDR1 SNHLY and CDR2 FYNNEI. The CDR3 totals 14 residues. The junction had 7 bases not matched to a gene; V was cut back by 3 bases and J by 10 bases. The DNA for the CDR3 is TGTGCCAGCAGTGACCCCAGGGGGCCCGAGGAGCTGTTTTTT. It encodes CASSDPRGPEELFF.

This chain uses TRBV5-1 with TRBJ2-7, with 7 bases matching TRBD2. There are 17 residues in the CDR3. CDR1 SGHRS and CDR2 YFSETQ come from the germline V gene. The trim removed 1 base at V and 0 bases at J, leaving 10 bases unmatched. CDR3: CASSLTTSDQSSYEQYF. The DNA for the CDR3 is TGCGCCAGCAGCTTGACTACTAGCGACCAGAGCTCCTACGAGCAGTACTTC.

Of note for this clonotype: The junction does not match germline at one end; this may be a read error. The chain combines TRBV6-2 or TRBV6-3 with TRBJ2-1; 8 positions agree with TRBD2. The length of the CDR3 is 17 residues. From germline, CDR1 is MNHEY and CDR2 SVGEGT. DNA for the CDR3: TGTGCCAGCAGTTACTCTTGGGGTACTAGCGGCTACAATGGGCAGTTCTTC. Translated: CASSYSWGTSGYNGQFF.

In its sample, this clonotype was seen many times. This CDR3 reads CAISEGDTQYF. In DNA, the CDR3 is TGTGCCATCAGTGAGGGGGATACGCAGTATTTT. The rearrangement joins TRBV10-3 to TRBJ2-3; D call uncertain. The V end lost 2 bases, the J end lost 6 bases, and 3 bases lay between the germline ends. The CDR3 spans 11 residues. Per the germline V gene, CDR1 is ENHRY and CDR2 is SYGVKD.

The DNA of the CDR3 is TGCAGTGCTAGGGTTACAGCAGGTTACAATGAGCAGTTCTTC. Its translation is CSARVTAGYNEQFF. The chain joins TRBV20-1 to TRBJ2-1; D gene ambiguous. The germline V gene encodes CDR1 DFQATT and CDR2 SNEGSKA (reference sequence). V lost 3 bases and J lost 4, with 13 bases in between. This CDR3 is 14 amino acids long.

The genes are TRBV5-1 and TRBJ2-7; D call uncertain. Germline V lookup: CDR1 SGHRS, CDR2 YFSETQ. V was clipped by 3 bases and J by 0 bases, with 16 bases between them. The CDR3 sequence is 16 residues long. The CDR3 DNA sequence: TGCGCCAGCAGCTCCTCGGGTTGGGGTGGCTCCTACGAGCAGTACTTC. Its translation: CASSSSGWGGSYEQYF.

This clonotype turned up a few times. The genes are TRBV12-3 or TRBV12-4 and TRBJ1-2; no reliable D call. The germline V and J ends were trimmed by 6 bases and 2 bases, with 13 bases remaining between them. The CDR3 contains 14 residues. The CDR3 loop reads CASRESAGNYGYTF. CDR3 DNA sequence: TGTGCCAGCAGGGAATCGGCAGGAAACTATGGCTACACCTTC.

This chain's CDR3 is CAISWTVNTEAFF. Here the CDR3 DNA reads TGTGCCATCAGCTGGACCGTGAACACTGAAGCTTTCTTT. This chain joins TRBV10-3 and TRBJ1-1; no definite D call. CDR3 length: 13 residues. Germline CDR1 ENHRY, CDR2 SYGVKD. Deletions cut 6 bases from V and 0 bases from J, with 8 bases between.

The chain couples TRBV7-9 to TRBJ1-6, with 8 bases that match TRBD1. The junction had 9 bases not matched to a gene; V was cut back by 4 bases and J by 10 bases. There are 15 residues in the CDR3. The germline CDR1 and CDR2 sequences are SEHNR and FQNEAQ (reference sequence). CDR3 sequence: CASSSGDRPASPLHF. The CDR3 nucleotides are TGTGCCAGCAGCTCAGGGGACAGGCCAGCCTCACCCCTCCACTTT.

This clonotype appeared a few times. Written as DNA, the CDR3 is TGCGCCAGCAGTCAGGTCGGAGGGCGGGGAAACACAGATACGCAGTATTTT. It yields the protein CASSQVGGRGNTDTQYF. The chain employs TRBV5-1 and TRBJ2-3, with D perhaps matching TRBD2 (6 bases). Germline V gives CDR1 SGHRS, CDR2 YFSETQ. The CDR3 runs to 17 residues. The V gene lost 5 bases and the J gene lost 2 bases, with 21 bases spanning the gap.

This clonotype showed up just a few times. The chain employs TRBV28 and TRBJ2-7, with TRBD2 matching 9 bases. Germline CDR1 is MDHEN and CDR2 is SYDVKM. Trimming at V came to 5 bases and at J to 0 bases, leaving 8 bases not matched to a gene. This CDR3 has 16 amino acids. The CDR3 DNA is TGTGCCAGCAGTCTCGGACTAGCGACTAGCTCCTACGAGCAGTACTTC. It codes for CASSLGLATSSYEQYF.

The chain joins TRBV6-1 to TRBJ2-2; possible D gene TRBD2, 6 bases. The CDR3 loop spans 15 amino acids. The V gene lost 6 bases and the J gene lost 4 bases, with 15 bases spanning the gap. The V gene's germline CDR1 is MNHNS and CDR2 SASEGT. DNA for the CDR3: TGTGCCAGCAGCTCTGCTGGGGGGTTCACCGGGGAGCTGTTTTTT. Amino acids: CASSSAGGFTGELFF.

The table lists this clonotype with a few counts. The chain couples TRBV25-1 to TRBJ1-4; D is perhaps TRBD1 (5 bases). The germline gives CDR1 MGHDK, CDR2 SYGVNS. V lost 2 bases, J lost 5 bases, and 9 bases lay in between. CDR3 length equals 14 residues. The CDR3 DNA reads as TGTGCCAGCAGTGAAAGGCAGGGAAATGAAAAACTGTTTTTT. Residues: CASSERQGNEKLFF.

The chain uses TRBV29-1 and TRBJ2-5, with TRBD2 matching 9 bases. Germline lookup yields CDR1 SQVTM and CDR2 ANQGSEA. CDR3 length: 16 residues. The J segment lost 2 bases and the V segment lost 0 bases, leaving 7 bases of the junction unmatched. CDR3: CSVEDRLAGLQETQYF. The DNA for the CDR3 is TGCAGCGTTGAAGATCGGCTAGCGGGGTTACAAGAGACCCAGTACTTC.

This clonotype was recorded a few times. The V call is TRBV4-2, the J call TRBJ1-6, with D unresolved. The CDR3 runs to 21 residues. Trimming shortened V by 0 bases and J by 4 bases, and 25 bases separated the two germline ends. The germline gives CDR1 LGHNA, CDR2 YNFKEQ. CDR3 nucleotides: TGTGCCAGCAGCCAAGATTTAGGGCAGGCTCGCCCCCCCCTTTATAATTCACCCCTCCACTTT. It codes for CASSQDLGQARPPLYNSPLHF.

This clonotype showed up just a few times. The rearrangement joins TRBV5-6 to TRBJ1-1; D is unresolved. This CDR3 is 14 amino acids long. Germline CDR1 reads SGHDT; CDR2 reads YYEEEE. With 4 bases removed from V and 2 bases from J, the gap between germline ends came to 12 bases. CDR3 sequence reads: CASSRGITNTEAFF. The CDR3 nucleotides read TGTGCCAGCAGCCGCGGAATTACCAACACTGAAGCTTTCTTT.

Here the CDR3 reads CASSLGVSANYGYTF. CDR3 in DNA: TGTGCCAGCAGCTTAGGGGTCAGCGCTAACTATGGCTACACCTTC. The rearrangement joins TRBV7-2 to TRBJ1-2; D uncertain. V shed 1 base and J shed 0 bases, with 9 bases lying between them. Germline V gene sequence: CDR1 SGHTA, CDR2 FQGNSA. The CDR3 consists of 15 residues.

V usage is TRBV20-1 and J usage is TRBJ1-2; TRBD1 agrees at 8 bases. This CDR3 is 14 amino acids long. With 6 bases clipped from V and 2 bases from J, the junction kept 8 bases outside the gene matches. Germline CDR1 and CDR2: DFQATT and SNEGSKA (reference sequence). In nucleotides, the CDR3 is TGCAGTGCCATTAGACAGGGGACCAACTATGGCTACACCTTC. Its translation: CSAIRQGTNYGYTF.

The CDR3 region has the DNA TGCAGCGTTAGTCATGGGAAGAATGAAAAACTGTTTTTT. It is translated as CSVSHGKNEKLFF. This chain uses TRBV29-1 with TRBJ1-4; no firm D call. Trimming took off 5 bases at V and 5 bases at J, with 12 bases between the two ends. The CDR3 has 13 amino acids. From germline, CDR1 is SQVTM and CDR2 ANQGSEA.

This chain links TRBV7-8 with TRBJ2-7; 7 bases agree with TRBD1. J was trimmed by 3 bases and V by 5 bases; bases with no gene match: 7. The CDR3 is 14 residues long. Per germline, CDR1 SGHVS and CDR2 FQNEAQ. The CDR3 spells CASSLHRTGYEQYF. As DNA, the CDR3 is TGTGCCAGCAGCCTTCATAGGACAGGCTACGAGCAGTACTTC. The entire variable domain, with the rest obtained from reference TRBV7-8 and TRBJ2-7, is as follows: GAGVSQSPRYKVAKRGQDVALRCDPISGHVSLFWYQQALGQGPEFLTYFQNEAQLDKSGLPSDRFFAERPEGSVSTLKIQRTQQEDSAVYLCASSLHRTGYEQYFGPGTRLTVT.